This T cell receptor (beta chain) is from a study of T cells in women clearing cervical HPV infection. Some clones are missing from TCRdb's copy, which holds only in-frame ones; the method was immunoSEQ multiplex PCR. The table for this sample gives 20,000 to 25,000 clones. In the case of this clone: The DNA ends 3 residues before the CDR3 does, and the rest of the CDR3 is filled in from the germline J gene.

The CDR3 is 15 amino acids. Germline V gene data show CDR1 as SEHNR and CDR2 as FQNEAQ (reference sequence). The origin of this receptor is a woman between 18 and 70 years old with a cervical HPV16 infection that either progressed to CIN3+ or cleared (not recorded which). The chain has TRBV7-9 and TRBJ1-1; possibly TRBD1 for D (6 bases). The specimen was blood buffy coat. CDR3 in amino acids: CASSPRTESALEAFF. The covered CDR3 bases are TGTGCCAGCAGCCCTCGGACAGAGAGTGCCCTCGAG. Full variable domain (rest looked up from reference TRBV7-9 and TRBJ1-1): DTGVSQNPRHKITKRGQNVTFRCDPISEHNRLYWYRQTLGQGPEFLTYFQNEAQLEKSRLLSDRFSAERPKGSFSTLEIQRTEQGDSAMYLCASSPRTESALEAFFGQGTRLTVV.